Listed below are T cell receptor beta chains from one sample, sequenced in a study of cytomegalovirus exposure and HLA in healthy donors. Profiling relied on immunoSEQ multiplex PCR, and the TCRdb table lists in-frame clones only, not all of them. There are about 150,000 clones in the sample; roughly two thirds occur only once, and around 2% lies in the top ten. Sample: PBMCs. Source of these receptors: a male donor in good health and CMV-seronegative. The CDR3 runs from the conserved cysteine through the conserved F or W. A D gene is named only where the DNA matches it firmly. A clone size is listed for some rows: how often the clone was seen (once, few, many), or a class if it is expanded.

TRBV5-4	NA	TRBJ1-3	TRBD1	CASSKTGISGNTIYF	TGTGCCAGCAGTAAGACAGGGATATCTGGAAACACCATATATTTT
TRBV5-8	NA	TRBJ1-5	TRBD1	CASSRRTGGFDQPQHF	TGTGCCAGCAGTCGACGAACAGGGGGCTTCGATCAGCCCCAGCATTTT
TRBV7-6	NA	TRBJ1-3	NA	CASSLVEGGNTIYF	TGTGCCAGCAGCTTAGTTGAGGGTGGAAACACCATATATTTT
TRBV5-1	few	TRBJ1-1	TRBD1	CASSDQGVGTEAFF	TGCGCCAGCAGTGATCAGGGGGTTGGCACTGAAGCTTTCTTT
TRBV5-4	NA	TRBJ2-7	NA	CASSSTSGLEHYEQYF	TGTGCCAGCAGCTCCACCTCAGGGCTGGAACACTACGAGCAGTACTTC
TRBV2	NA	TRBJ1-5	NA	CASSERAEISNQPQHF	TGTGCCAGCAGTGAGAGGGCAGAGATAAGCAATCAGCCCCAGCATTTT
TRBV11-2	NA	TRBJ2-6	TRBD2	CASSQPRGGGGANVLTF	TGTGCCAGCAGCCAGCCCCGGGGGGGCGGAGGGGCCAACGTCCTGACTTTC
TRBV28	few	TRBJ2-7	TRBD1	CASSFRTGAYEQYF	TGTGCCAGCAGTTTCAGGACAGGAGCCTACGAGCAGTACTTC
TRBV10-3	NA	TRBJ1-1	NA	CAISDVAGVGEAFF	TGTGCCATCAGTGATGTCGCAGGGGTAGGGGAAGCTTTCTTT
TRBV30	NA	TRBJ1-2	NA	CASRVSYGYTF	TGTGCCTCCAGGGTTTCCTATGGCTACACCTTC
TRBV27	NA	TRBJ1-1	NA	CASSVKPGEKTEAFF	TGTGCCAGCAGTGTTAAGCCGGGGGAGAAGACTGAAGCTTTCTTT
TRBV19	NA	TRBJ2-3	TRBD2	CASSQAGGPLSDTQYF	TGTGCCAGTAGTCAAGCGGGGGGGCCTCTGTCAGATACGCAGTATTTT
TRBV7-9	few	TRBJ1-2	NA	CASSLIPFGYTF	TGTGCCAGCAGCTTAATCCCTTTTGGCTACACCTTC
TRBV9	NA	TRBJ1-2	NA	CASSVQDMGLSGYTF	TGTGCCAGCAGCGTACAGGACATGGGTTTGAGTGGCTACACCTTC
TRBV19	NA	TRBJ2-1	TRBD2	CASSISIGGDRTYNEQFF	TGTGCCAGTAGTATAAGCATCGGGGGGGACCGAACCTACAATGAGCAGTTCTTC
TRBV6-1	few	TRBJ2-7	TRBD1	CASSDPRDSTYEQYF	TGTGCCAGCAGTGACCCCCGGGACAGCACCTACGAGCAGTACTTC
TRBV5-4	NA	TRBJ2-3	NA	CASSLGGGRTDTQYF	TGTGCCAGCAGCTTGGGGGGGGGCCGCACAGATACGCAGTATTTT
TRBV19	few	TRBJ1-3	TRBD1	CASTSNTGQTRNTIYF	TGTGCCAGTACCTCAAACACGGGACAGACGAGAAACACCATATATTTT
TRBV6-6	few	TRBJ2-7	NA	CASSYSQGVQGEQYF	TGTGCCAGCAGTTACTCCCAAGGGGTCCAGGGGGAGCAGTACTTC
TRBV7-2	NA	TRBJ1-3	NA	CASSRAGNTIYF	TGTGCCAGCAGCCGCGCTGGAAACACCATATATTTT
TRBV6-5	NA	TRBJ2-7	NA	CASNYGGSTSEQYF	TGTGCCAGCAACTACGGAGGCAGCACGTCCGAGCAGTACTTC
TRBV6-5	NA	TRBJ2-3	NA	CASKGGPVRADTQYF	TGTGCCAGCAAAGGGGGACCAGTTCGGGCAGATACGCAGTATTTT
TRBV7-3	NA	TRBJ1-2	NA	CASSLTGTGYGYTF	TGTGCCAGCAGCTTAACCGGCACGGGGTATGGCTACACCTTC
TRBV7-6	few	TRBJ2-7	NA	CASSLGPGSPIYEQYF	TGTGCCAGCAGCTTAGGTCCGGGATCCCCAATCTACGAGCAGTACTTC
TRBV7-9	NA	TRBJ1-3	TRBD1	CASSYYRGLYSSGNTIYF	TGTGCCAGCAGCTACTACAGGGGGCTTTACTCCTCTGGAAACACCATATATTTT
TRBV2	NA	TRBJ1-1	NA	CASHRQRNTEAFF	TGTGCCAGCCATCGACAGAGGAACACTGAAGCTTTCTTT
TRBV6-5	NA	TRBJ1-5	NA	CASSPGGAFNQPQHF	TGTGCCAGCAGTCCGGGTGGGGCCTTCAATCAGCCCCAGCATTTT
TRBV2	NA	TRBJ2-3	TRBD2	CASSETSSGTDTQYF	TGTGCCAGCAGTGAGACTAGCTCGGGCACAGATACGCAGTATTTT
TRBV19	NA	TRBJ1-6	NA	CASIRTGASRNSPLHF	TGTGCCAGTATACGCACTGGGGCATCGAGGAATTCACCCCTCCACTTT
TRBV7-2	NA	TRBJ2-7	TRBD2	CASSSERLAAEFYEQYF	TGTGCCAGCAGCTCCGAAAGACTAGCCGCGGAATTCTACGAGCAGTACTTC
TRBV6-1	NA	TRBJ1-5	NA	CASSKGGESQPQHF	TGTGCCAGCAGTAAAGGGGGGGAAAGTCAGCCCCAGCATTTT
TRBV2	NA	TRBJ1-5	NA	CASSAGNPNQPQHF	TGTGCCAGCAGTGCAGGGAATCCCAATCAGCCCCAGCATTTT
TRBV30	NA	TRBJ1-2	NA	CAWTQGDYGYTF	TGTGCCTGGACTCAAGGAGACTATGGCTACACCTTC
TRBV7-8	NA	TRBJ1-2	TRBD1	CASSYGTGTNYGYTF	TGTGCCAGCAGCTATGGGACAGGTACTAACTATGGCTACACCTTC
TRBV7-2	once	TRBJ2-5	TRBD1	CASSWTGAQETQYF	TGTGCCAGCAGCTGGACAGGGGCCCAAGAGACCCAGTACTTC
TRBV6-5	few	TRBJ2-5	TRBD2	CASSYNRGLAKETQYF	TGTGCCAGCAGTTACAATAGGGGACTAGCGAAAGAGACCCAGTACTTC
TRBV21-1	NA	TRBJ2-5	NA	CASSKEPVTSGGAQETQYF	TGTGCCAGCAGCAAAGAGCCGGTTACTAGCGGGGGGGCCCAAGAGACCCAGTACTTC
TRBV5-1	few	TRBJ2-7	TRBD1	CASSALQGASYEQYF	TGCGCCAGCAGCGCCCTACAGGGGGCGTCCTACGAGCAGTACTTC
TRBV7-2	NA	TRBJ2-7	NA	CASSLETGGLYEQYF	TGTGCCAGCAGCTTAGAGACAGGTGGACTTTACGAGCAGTACTTC
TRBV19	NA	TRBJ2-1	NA	CASSISRGYVDEQFF	TGTGCCAGTAGTATTTCGAGGGGGTATGTTGATGAGCAGTTCTTC
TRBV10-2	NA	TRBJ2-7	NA	CASSVPSGTTSYEQYF	TGCGCCAGCAGCGTTCCCTCCGGGACAACCTCCTACGAGCAGTACTTC
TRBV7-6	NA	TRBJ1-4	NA	CASSLSGPYQKLFF	TGTGCCAGCAGCTTATCAGGGCCCTATCAAAAACTGTTTTTT
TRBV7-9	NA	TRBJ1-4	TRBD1	CSSRAQTGVNEKLFF	TGTTCCAGCAGGGCCCAGACAGGGGTTAATGAAAAACTGTTTTTT
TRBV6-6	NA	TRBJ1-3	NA	CASSPGQSSANTIYF	TGTGCCAGCAGCCCCGGACAGTCATCCGCCAACACCATATATTTT
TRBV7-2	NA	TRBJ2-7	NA	CASSFRGAGQGYEQYF	TGTGCCAGCAGCTTTAGAGGGGCGGGGCAGGGCTACGAGCAGTACTTC
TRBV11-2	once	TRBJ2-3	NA	CASSLGYGSSTDTQYF	TGTGCCAGCAGCTTAGGTTACGGTAGTAGCACAGATACGCAGTATTTT
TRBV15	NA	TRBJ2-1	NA	CATSRVGLTYNEQFF	TGTGCCACCAGCAGAGTGGGACTTACCTACAATGAGCAGTTCTTC
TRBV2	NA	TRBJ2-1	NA	CASSPADSSYNEQFF	TGTGCCAGCAGTCCCGCGGACTCCTCCTACAATGAGCAGTTCTTC
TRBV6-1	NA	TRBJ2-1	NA	CASRLGGPGDEQFF	TGTGCCAGCCGCCTCGGGGGACCTGGGGATGAGCAGTTCTTC
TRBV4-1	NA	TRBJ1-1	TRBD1	CASSRQGTEAFF	TGCGCCAGCAGCCGACAGGGCACTGAAGCTTTCTTT
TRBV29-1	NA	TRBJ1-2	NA	CSYSPRNHNYGYTF	TGCAGCTATTCCCCCAGGAATCATAACTATGGCTACACCTTC
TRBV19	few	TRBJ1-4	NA	CASSTGRARKEKLFF	TGTGCCAGTAGTACGGGGAGGGCGCGGAAAGAAAAACTGTTTTTT
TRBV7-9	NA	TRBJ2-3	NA	CASSLDGGASTDTQYF	TGTGCCAGCAGCTTAGATGGGGGGGCTAGCACAGATACGCAGTATTTT